This T cell receptor beta chain was found in a study of T cells in Graves' hyperthyroidism and ophthalmopathy. Looked up from germline, CDR1 is SQVTM and CDR2 is ANQGSEA. Trimming took off 3 bases at V and 5 bases at J, with 16 bases between the two ends. This CDR3 is built from 14 residues. Only a few counts were recorded for this clonotype. Its antigen is as yet unknown. Using RNA transcripts as the source, TCR beta CDR3 regions were amplified. The HTBI set primed first-round TCR CDR3 RT-PCR. A single record per CDR3 protein comes from TCRdb applying MiXCR to the multiplex PCR reads. This sample carries hundreds of thousands of distinct CDR3 sequences, less than 25% of them seen once, and the ten largest clones take 30% to 40%. Patients affected by ophthalmopathy presented a Clinical Activity Score of at least 3, a NOSPECS grade of at least 4, and disease duration below 3 months. Fresh peripheral blood, roughly 10 ml of it, supplied the PBMCs.

The study's findings and limits: Most thyroid clonotypes expanded above 0.001 were also detected in blood. The model foresaw ophthalmopathy a median roughly 6 months prior to onset.

What was sequenced was blood. The gene calls are TRBV29-1 and TRBJ1-1; D might be TRBD1 (5 bases). The receptor was derived from a man aged 25 to 40 with Graves' ophthalmopathy. The CDR3 loop is CSVEHRQLNTEAFF. CDR3 in DNA: TGCAGCGTTGAGCACAGGCAGCTCAATACTGAAGCTTTCTTT.